The 24 T cell receptor beta chains below all came from one sample that was sequenced in a study of cytomegalovirus exposure and HLA in healthy donors. Primers: 60 Vbeta forward and 13 Jbeta reverse. Profiling relied on immunoSEQ multiplex PCR, and the TCRdb table lists in-frame clones only, not all of them. The repertoire holds about 150,000 clones, with under 75% as singletons. Sample: PBMCs. All receptors derive from an older woman in good health and CMV-seropositive.

About this clone itself: One end of the junction fails to match germline, which may point to a read error. The chain is built from TRBV7-9 and TRBJ2-7; D perhaps matches TRBD2 (7 bases). This CDR3 comprises 12 residues. Looked up from germline, CDR1 is SEHNR and CDR2 is FQNEAQ (reference sequence). In DNA, the CDR3 is TGTTCCAGCAGCTTAGAGGGGGGGAGTACACAGTTC. This encodes CSSSLEGGSTQF. The full variable domain, completed using reference TRBV7-9 and TRBJ2-7, is DTGVSQNPRHKITKRGQNVTFRCDPISEHNRLYWYRQTLGQGPEFLTYFQNEAQLEKSRLLSDRFSAERPKGSFSTLEIQRTEQGDSAMYLCSSSLEGGSTQFGPGTRLTVT.

The sample holds a few counts of this clone. The rearrangement joins TRBV25-1 to TRBJ2-3; D gene unclear. V lost 4 bases and J lost 2, with 7 bases in between. Germline V CDR1 and CDR2: MGHDK, SYGVNS. The CDR3 runs 13 residues. The CDR3 spells CASSVTDTDTQYF. Written as DNA, the CDR3 is TGTGCCAGCAGTGTTACTGACACAGATACGCAGTATTTT.

This sequence joins TRBV7-9 and TRBJ2-3, with 15 bases that match TRBD2. The junction had 17 bases not matched to a gene; V was cut back by 4 bases and J by 9 bases. Germline V gene data show CDR1 as SEHNR and CDR2 as FQNEAQ (reference sequence). The CDR3 consists of 19 residues. CDR3 bases: TGTGCCAGCAGCTCGGGACTAGCGGGAGGATCATCCTTCGCATGGACGCAGTATTTT. Its protein is CASSSGLAGGSSFAWTQYF.

V is TRBV5-1 and J is TRBJ2-3, with 7 bases identical to TRBD1. J gave up 6 bases and V 2 bases, and 6 bases lay outside the gene matches. CDR1 is SGHRS, CDR2 YFSETQ, per germline. The CDR3 consists of 14 residues. The CDR3 DNA sequence: TGCGCCAGCAGCTTACTTATCAGGGGGGATACGCAGTATTTT. It specifies CASSLLIRGDTQYF. The whole variable domain, filled in from reference TRBV5-1 and TRBJ2-3, reads KAGVTQTPRYLIKTRGQQVTLSCSPISGHRSVSWYQQTPGQGLQFLFEYFSETQRNKGNFPGRFSGRQFSNSRSEMNVSTLELGDSALYLCASSLLIRGDTQYFGPGTRLTVL.

This clone appeared once. V gene TRBV7-2 combines with J gene TRBJ2-1; a possible D gene is TRBD2 (6 bases). V dropped 5 bases and J dropped 0 bases, with 14 bases sitting between them. Germline-derived CDR1 and CDR2 are SGHTA and FQGNSA. This CDR3 is built from 16 residues. The CDR3 nucleotides read TGTGCCAGCAGCCCCTCGACTAGATACTCCTACAATGAGCAGTTCTTC. Its protein is CASSPSTRYSYNEQFF.

J is TRBJ2-6 and V is TRBV19; tentatively, D is TRBD1 (6 bases). Germline V gene lookup returns CDR1 LNHDA and CDR2 SQIVND (reference sequence). Trimming took 8 bases from V and 0 from J, leaving 8 bases between them. The CDR3 is made up of 14 amino acids. CDR3 in amino acids: CASLGGSGANVLTF. The CDR3 DNA is TGTGCCAGTTTAGGGGGCTCTGGGGCCAACGTCCTGACTTTC.

V is TRBV18 and J is TRBJ2-3, with TRBD2 identical over 10 bases. This CDR3 spans 17 amino acids. Germline V lookup: CDR1 KGHSH, CDR2 LQKENI. V shed 4 bases and J 4 bases; nucleotides not matched to a gene: 11. The CDR3 nucleotides are TGTGCCAGCTCACTCCAGGAAGCGGGAGGGCCTTCAGATACGCAGTATTTT. This sequence encodes CASSLQEAGGPSDTQYF.

Concerning this clone itself: Compared with germline, one end of the junction differs, possibly owing to a read error. Other DNA sequences in the same sample also yield this CDR3. V gene TRBV7-8 combines with J gene TRBJ2-7; TRBD1 agrees at 8 bases. The CDR3 consists of 14 residues. Germline CDR1 is SGHVS and CDR2 is FQNEAQ. Written as DNA, the CDR3 is TGCGCCAGCAGCTTAGACAGGGGCCCCTACGAGCAGTACTTC. Residues: CASSLDRGPYEQYF.

This clone was counted a few times. The rearrangement joins TRBV2 to TRBJ1-2, with 8 bases that match TRBD1. Per the germline V gene, CDR1 is SNHLY and CDR2 is FYNNEI. This CDR3 has 13 amino acids. Trimming took 6 bases from V and 8 from J; bases not matched to a gene: 8. CDR3: CASRVGQGRGYTF. As DNA, the CDR3 is TGTGCCAGCAGAGTTGGACAGGGCAGAGGCTACACCTTC.

V gene TRBV5-1 combines with J gene TRBJ2-1; the D gene is possibly TRBD2 (6 bases). Trimming took 4 bases from V and 2 from J, leaving 10 bases between them. CDR3 length equals 14 residues. The V gene's germline CDR1 is SGHRS and CDR2 YFSETQ. The CDR3 DNA sequence: TGCGCCAGCAGCCTCGGGACTCCCTACAATGAGCAGTTCTTC. It specifies CASSLGTPYNEQFF.

V and J are TRBV28 and TRBJ2-3, with D hard to call. From germline, CDR1 is MDHEN and CDR2 SYDVKM. This CDR3 spans 13 amino acids. Trimming shortened V by 6 bases and J by 5 bases, and 12 bases separated the two germline ends. CDR3 region: CASRTTSEDTQYF. The CDR3 DNA reads TGTGCCAGCAGAACAACAAGCGAAGATACGCAGTATTTT.

The J gene is TRBJ2-7, the V gene TRBV28, with 8 bases aligning to TRBD2. The CDR3 is 16 amino acids. The ends lost 5 bases at V and 1 base at J; junction bases unmatched: 10. Germline V CDR1 and CDR2: MDHEN, SYDVKM. DNA for the CDR3: TGTGCCAGCAGTGGGGTAAGGCGGGGGGCGTCCTACGAGCAGTACTTC. Protein: CASSGVRRGASYEQYF.

Only a few counts were recorded for this clone. The CDR3 region has the DNA TGTGCCAGCAGACAGCAACAGGGGAACACTGAAGCTTTCTTT. Its protein product is CASRQQQGNTEAFF. This chain uses TRBV5-4 with TRBJ1-1, with D possibly matching TRBD1 (6 bases). CDR3 length: 14 amino acids. V was pared by 5 bases and J by 1 base, with 12 bases between. Germline V gives CDR1 SGHNT, CDR2 YYREEE (reference sequence).

V is TRBV5-6 and J is TRBJ2-7; maybe TRBD2 (6 bases). The CDR3 consists of 15 residues. V was trimmed by 2 bases and J by 0 bases, leaving 12 bases between them. From germline, CDR1 is SGHDT and CDR2 YYEEEE. Here the CDR3 reads CASSFRTKSSYEQYF. The CDR3 DNA follows: TGTGCCAGCAGCTTCCGGACTAAAAGCTCCTACGAGCAGTACTTC.

V gene TRBV7-2 combines with J gene TRBJ2-1, with 11 bases lining up with TRBD2. With 5 bases clipped from V and 7 bases from J, the junction kept 10 bases outside the gene matches. Per germline, CDR1 SGHTA and CDR2 FQGNSA. CDR3 length: 16 residues. CDR3 loop: CASSPSLAGAGNEQFF. DNA for the CDR3: TGTGCCAGCAGCCCCTCACTAGCGGGAGCTGGAAATGAGCAGTTCTTC.

The gene calls are TRBV5-5 and TRBJ2-3; 10 bases map to TRBD2. The germline V gene encodes CDR1 SGHKS and CDR2 YYEKEE (reference sequence). V shed 2 bases and J 1 base; nucleotides not matched to a gene: 1. The CDR3 spans 15 residues. CDR3 sequence reads: CASSFGTSGTDTQYF. CDR3 nucleotides: TGTGCCAGCAGCTTTGGGACTAGCGGCACAGATACGCAGTATTTT. The variable domain in full, with the rest retrieved from reference TRBV5-5 and TRBJ2-3, is DAGVTQSPTHLIKTRGQQVTLRCSPISGHKSVSWYQQVLGQGPQFIFQYYEKEERGRGNFPDRFSARQFPNYSSELNVNALLLGDSALYLCASSFGTSGTDTQYFGPGTRLTVL.

The genes are TRBV9 and TRBJ1-5; D is unclear. Germline CDR1 reads SGDLS; CDR2 reads YYNGEE. The V end was cut by 4 bases, the J end by 0 bases, with 11 bases between. CDR3 length equals 15 residues. The CDR3 is CASSSDGNSNQPQHF. The DNA of the CDR3 is TGTGCCAGCAGCTCCGACGGGAATAGCAATCAGCCCCAGCATTTT.

The chain couples TRBV28 to TRBJ2-3, with TRBD1 matching 7 bases. This CDR3 region has 17 residues. Per the germline V gene, CDR1 is MDHEN and CDR2 is SYDVKM. Trimming took 4 bases from V and 0 from J; bases not matched to a gene: 10. CDR3 DNA sequence: TGTGCCAGCAGTTCCTCACAGGGGATCTCTAGCACAGATACGCAGTATTTT. This codes for CASSSSQGISSTDTQYF.

The chain combines TRBV2 with TRBJ2-5, with TRBD2 matching over 13 bases. The J call could be wrong; TRBJ2-7 is a better fit for the DNA end. CDR1 and CDR2 from the germline V gene are SNHLY and FYNNEI. The CDR3 is made up of 15 amino acids. CDR3 bases: TGTGCCAGCAGTGAAGGACTAGCGGGAGGTCACGAGCAGTACTTC. It encodes CASSEGLAGGHEQYF.

The CDR3: CASSPGGHGSYGYTF. The CDR3 nucleotides read TGTGCCAGCAGCCCCGGCGGGCATGGTTCCTATGGCTACACCTTC. This rearrangement joins TRBV6-4 to TRBJ1-2; unclear D gene. This CDR3 has 15 residues. Trimming cost V 6 bases and J 4 bases, with 18 bases left between them. Germline CDR1 and CDR2: MRHNA and SNTAGT.

The V call is TRBV6-5, the J call TRBJ2-1, with 7 bases lining up with TRBD2. V shed 6 bases and J 0 bases; nucleotides not matched to a gene: 5. Per the germline V gene, CDR1 is MNHEY and CDR2 is SVGAGI. The CDR3 contains 15 residues. The DNA of the CDR3 is TGTGCCAGCAGCACTCGGGGGGTCTCCTACAATGAGCAGTTCTTC. Protein sequence: CASSTRGVSYNEQFF.

This chain links TRBV11-1 with TRBJ2-2; maybe TRBD1 (6 bases). CDR3 length: 15 residues. Germline values: CDR1 SGHAT, CDR2 FQDESV (reference sequence). Trimming cost V 5 bases and J 5 bases, with 15 bases left between them. CDR3 residues: CASSTTRTGTGELFF. As DNA, the CDR3 is TGTGCCAGCAGCACAACACGAACAGGGACCGGGGAGCTGTTTTTT.

V usage is TRBV4-3 and J usage is TRBJ2-1; TRBD2 aligns across 10 bases. The CDR3 contains 16 residues. Losses at the gene ends were 5 bases for V and 4 bases for J; bases not matched to a gene: 8. Germline V gene lookup returns CDR1 LGHNA and CDR2 YSLEER. The CDR3: CASSGQLAGVYNEQFF. The CDR3 bases are TGCGCCAGCAGCGGCCAGCTAGCGGGAGTATACAATGAGCAGTTCTTC.

The rearrangement uses TRBV18 and TRBJ1-1, with 9 bases aligning to TRBD1. The length of the CDR3 is 14 residues. Germline trimming cut 5 bases from V and 4 bases from J; bases unmatched to any gene: 5. Germline values: CDR1 KGHSH, CDR2 LQKENI. The CDR3 sequence: CASSVGQGITEAFF. The DNA of the CDR3 is TGTGCCAGCTCAGTGGGACAGGGTATCACTGAAGCTTTCTTT.